The rows below give T cell receptor beta chains drawn from one sample of a study of CD4 T cells in relation to SARS-CoV-2 and coronaviruses. These receptors have no identified antigens. TCRdb's table, derived via immunoSEQ multiplex PCR, lists solely in-frame clones and lacks some. The sample includes 29,000 or so clones, roughly 78% of them seen just once. The specimen sequenced was CD4+ T cells from PBMCs, cultured in vitro. The receptors come from a human donor in good health. Each CDR3 is given with its conserved first and last residue. The order of the fields is V gene, J gene, clone size, CDR3 length, D gene, CDR3 DNA, CDR3 protein. D genes are given only for firm matches. The listing skips clone size in some rows; elsewhere it reads once, few, many or a size class.

TRBV19	TRBJ2-7	-	15	-	TGTGCCAGTAGTATAGCTGTCGGCCGCTCCTACGAGCAGTACTTC	CASSIAVGRSYEQYF
TRBV12-3/TRBV12-4	TRBJ2-5	-	13	-	TGTGCCAGCAGTTTAAGTCTGGGAGTGACCCAGTACTTC	CASSLSLGVTQYF
TRBV13	TRBJ2-2	-	14	-	TGTGCCAGCAGCTTAGACCCTGCACCCGGGGAGCTGTTTTTT	CASSLDPAPGELFF
TRBV7-2	TRBJ2-1	-	14	-	TGTGCCAGCAACACCGGAGGACTAAAGAATGAGCAGTTCTTC	CASNTGGLKNEQFF
TRBV19	TRBJ2-5	-	16	TRBD2	TGTGCCAGTAGTCCCTATCACGGACTAGGGACGGGGACCCAGTACTTC	CASSPYHGLGTGTQYF
TRBV5-1	TRBJ2-3	-	13	-	TGCGCCAGCGGCAACAGGGCCGCAGATACGCAGTATTTT	CASGNRAADTQYF
TRBV30	TRBJ2-7	-	15	TRBD2	TGTGCCTGGCCCGAAGGAATAGCGGGAAGGGGGGAGCAGTACTTC	CAWPEGIAGRGEQYF
TRBV7-9	TRBJ2-2	-	13	TRBD2	TGTGCCAGCAGCCCGACTAGCGCCGGGGAGCTGTTTTTT	CASSPTSAGELFF
TRBV4-3	TRBJ1-1	-	12	-	TGCGCCAGCAGCCATGGGAGGGGTGAAGCTTTCTTT	CASSHGRGEAFF
TRBV5-1	TRBJ1-5	-	13	-	TGCGCCAGCAGCTTGGCCTTAGATCAGCCCCAGCATTTT	CASSLALDQPQHF
TRBV6-2/TRBV6-3	TRBJ1-2	-	17	TRBD1	TGTGCCAGCAGTTACTCGATCAGGGACAGGGAAAACTATGGCTACACCTTC	CASSYSIRDRENYGYTF
TRBV6-6	TRBJ2-2	-	14	TRBD1	TGTGCCAGCACGAGGACAGGGGTTACCGGGGAGCTGTTTTTT	CASTRTGVTGELFF
TRBV5-1	TRBJ1-2	-	13	TRBD1	TGCGCCAGCAGCGACAGGGACCATTATGGCTACACCTTC	CASSDRDHYGYTF
TRBV5-6	TRBJ2-3	few	15	-	TGTGCCAGCAGCTTGCGGACACGGAACACAGATACGCAGTATTTT	CASSLRTRNTDTQYF
TRBV5-1	TRBJ2-5	-	20	TRBD2	TGCGCCAGCAGCCCAGCCCTCCCACTAGCGGGAGGGCCTGGGGGAGAGACCCAGTACTTC	CASSPALPLAGGPGGETQYF
TRBV19	TRBJ2-1	-	15	-	TGTGCCAGTAGTATAGAGAGGACGGCCTACAATGAGCAGTTCTTC	CASSIERTAYNEQFF
TRBV7-3	TRBJ2-3	-	16	TRBD2	TGTGCCAGCAGCTTAGGTAGCGGGAGTGTTACAGATACGCAGTATTTT	CASSLGSGSVTDTQYF
TRBV3-1/TRBV3-2	TRBJ1-3	-	17	-	TGTGCCAGCAGCCAAGGGAGGACAGTCAGCTCTGGAAACACCATATATTTT	CASSQGRTVSSGNTIYF
TRBV18	TRBJ1-2	-	17	TRBD1	TGTGCCAGCTCACCACTCGGACAGGGAGTTAGGAACTATGGCTACACCTTC	CASSPLGQGVRNYGYTF
TRBV6-4	TRBJ2-3	-	13	-	TGTGCCAGCAGCAGGGTTTATGCAGATACGCAGTATTTT	CASSRVYADTQYF
TRBV7-2	TRBJ2-7	-	16	TRBD2	TGTGCCAGCAGCTTAAGTAGCGGGGGGCTCCCGTACGAGCAGTACTTC	CASSLSSGGLPYEQYF
TRBV7-2	TRBJ2-7	-	14	TRBD1	TGTGCCAGCAGCTCGTCAGGGGGATTTGAAGAGCAGTACTTC	CASSSSGGFEEQYF
TRBV5-4	TRBJ1-2	-	15	TRBD1	TGTGCCAGCAGCATTAGACAGGGAGTTGACTATGGCTACACCTTC	CASSIRQGVDYGYTF
TRBV18	TRBJ2-5	-	13	-	TGTGCCAGCTCACCAAGAGAGCAAGAGACCCAGTACTTC	CASSPREQETQYF
TRBV7-9	TRBJ2-7	few	12	TRBD1	TGTGCCAGCAGCCGGACAGGGAACGAGCAGTACTTC	CASSRTGNEQYF
TRBV24-1	TRBJ2-3	-	12	-	TGTGCCACCAGCCGGGGCACAGATACGCAGTATTTT	CATSRGTDTQYF
TRBV5-1	TRBJ2-1	-	14	TRBD2	TGCGCCAGCAGACTAGCGCCTAACATTCGTGAGCAGTTCTTC	CASRLAPNIREQFF
TRBV2	TRBJ1-6	-	13	-	TGTGCCAGCAATCAGGGGTTCGGGTCACCCCTCCACTTT	CASNQGFGSPLHF
TRBV5-6	TRBJ1-2	-	14	-	TGTGCCAGCAGCTTGGGACCGGCTAATGGCGGCTACACCTTC	CASSLGPANGGYTF
TRBV3-1/TRBV3-2	TRBJ2-2	-	12	-	TGTGCCAGCAGCCAAGATTTAGGGGAGCTGTTTTTT	CASSQDLGELFF
TRBV4-1	TRBJ1-6	-	18	-	TGCGCCAGCAGCCAAGACCACCCAGGGCTTTTATCGAATTCACCCCTCCACTTT	CASSQDHPGLLSNSPLHF
TRBV5-4	TRBJ1-1	-	15	-	TGTGCCAGCAGCCCGAAATCTGGACGCGACACTGAAGCTTTCTTT	CASSPKSGRDTEAFF
TRBV5-8	TRBJ1-1	-	18	TRBD1	TGTGCCAGCAGCTTGATCCGCGATGGGACAGGGTGGGCCACTGAAGCTTTCTTT	CASSLIRDGTGWATEAFF
TRBV2	TRBJ1-5	-	15	-	TGTGCCAGCAAGATGGGCCACGGTGGCAATCAGCCCCAGCATTTT	CASKMGHGGNQPQHF
TRBV6-2/TRBV6-3	TRBJ2-7	few	13	-	TGTGCCAGCAGCTTCGGACGTTCCTACGAGCAGTACTTC	CASSFGRSYEQYF
TRBV3-1/TRBV3-2	TRBJ1-4	-	13	-	TGTGCCAGCAGCCAAGTAGATAATGAAAAACTGTTTTTT	CASSQVDNEKLFF
TRBV19	TRBJ2-2	few	14	TRBD1	TGTGCCACCGGCCCCGGGACAGCCACCGGGGAGCTGTTTTTT	CATGPGTATGELFF
TRBV7-2	TRBJ2-5	-	15	-	TGTGCCAGCAGCTTAGGAGCAGGGGCCCGGGAGACCCAGTACTTC	CASSLGAGARETQYF
TRBV18	TRBJ2-7	-	15	-	TGTGCCAGCTCACCAATTTGGACAGATACCTACGAGCAGTACTTC	CASSPIWTDTYEQYF
TRBV3-1/TRBV3-2	TRBJ2-7	-	13	-	TGTGCCAGCAGCCTCGGTACAGGGCTCGAGCAGTACTTC	CASSLGTGLEQYF
TRBV2	TRBJ2-4	-	16	-	TGTGCCAGCAGTGAATCTGCCTTGGGGGCGAGGGGCGATCAGTACTTC	CASSESALGARGDQYF
TRBV5-4	TRBJ2-1	few	15	-	TGTGCCAGCAGCTTGGTCTCAGGGCGGCACAATGAGCAGTTCTTC	CASSLVSGRHNEQFF
TRBV9	TRBJ2-7	-	18	TRBD2	TGTGCCAGCAGCCCGGGGGAGGGGCTCACCTCTTTCTCCTACGAGCAGTACTTC	CASSPGEGLTSFSYEQYF
TRBV19	TRBJ1-2	-	13	-	TGTGCCAGTACCGACGACGGGAGGGATGGCTACACCTTC	CASTDDGRDGYTF
TRBV5-4	TRBJ2-1	-	14	-	TGTGCCAGCAACCGCGGGACCGGGCGGCCTGAGCAGTTCTTC	CASNRGTGRPEQFF
TRBV10-3	TRBJ1-6	-	14	TRBD1	TGTGCCATCAGTGAAAGGCAGGGGGAGTCACCCCTCCACTTT	CAISERQGESPLHF
TRBV7-5	TRBJ2-7	few	12	-	TGTGCCAGAAGCCGTACTAGGGACGAGCAGTACTTC	CARSRTRDEQYF
TRBV19	TRBJ1-1	-	14	TRBD1	TGTGCCAGTAGTATAGTAACAGGGGGTACTGAAGCTTTCTTT	CASSIVTGGTEAFF
TRBV28	TRBJ2-7	-	11	-	TGTGCCGGGTGGAGGGCCAGAGAGCAGTACTTC	CAGWRAREQYF
TRBV6-2/TRBV6-3	TRBJ2-5	-	15	-	TGTGCCAGCAGCTGGTGGGACCTGGTGGGAGAGACCCAGTACTTC	CASSWWDLVGETQYF
TRBV7-9	TRBJ2-3	-	14	-	TGTGCCAGCAGCTTAGGGACTACAACAGATACGCAGTATTTT	CASSLGTTTDTQYF
TRBV7-8	TRBJ2-7	-	17	-	TGTGCCAGCAGCTTAAAGAGGGGCTCAGCTCCCCCCTACGAGCAGTACTTC	CASSLKRGSAPPYEQYF
TRBV2	TRBJ1-5	-	13	-	TGTGCCAGCATGGGGGACATTAATCAGCCCCAGCATTTT	CASMGDINQPQHF
TRBV14	TRBJ1-3	-	15	-	TGTGCCAGCAGCCAAGACCTTTTGCCCGGAATGGGCATATATTTT	CASSQDLLPGMGIYF
TRBV4-1	TRBJ1-1	-	15	-	TGCGCCAGCAGCCAAGCACCGGGGTCCGACACTGAAGCTTTCTTT	CASSQAPGSDTEAFF
TRBV6-4	TRBJ1-5	-	15	TRBD1	TGTGCCAGCAGTGCCCAGGGGGGGGGTCATCAGCCCCAGCATTTT	CASSAQGGGHQPQHF
TRBV12-3/TRBV12-4	TRBJ1-2	-	13	-	TGTGCCAGCAGTTTAGCGCTTGGGAATGGCTACACCTTC	CASSLALGNGYTF
TRBV19	TRBJ2-7	once	14	-	TGTGCCAGTAGCGCGGACAGAAACTCCTACGAGCAGTACTTC	CASSADRNSYEQYF
TRBV6-2/TRBV6-3	TRBJ1-1	-	15	-	TGTGCCAGCAGCTCTCTTCCCGGGGGAAACACTGAAGCTTTCTTT	CASSSLPGGNTEAFF